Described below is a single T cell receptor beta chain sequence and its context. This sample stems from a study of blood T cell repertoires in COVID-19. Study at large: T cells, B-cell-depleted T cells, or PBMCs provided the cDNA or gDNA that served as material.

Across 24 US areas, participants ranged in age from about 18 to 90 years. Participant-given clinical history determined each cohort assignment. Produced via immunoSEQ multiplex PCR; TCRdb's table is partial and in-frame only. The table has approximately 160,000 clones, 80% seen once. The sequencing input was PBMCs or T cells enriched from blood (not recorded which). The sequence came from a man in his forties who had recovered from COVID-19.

In DNA, the CDR3 is TGTGCCAGTAGGGAAGCGGGGGGGCTTGAGCAGTACTTC. This translates into CASREAGGLEQYF. The chain has TRBV19 and TRBJ2-7, with TRBD2 matching 10 bases. The CDR3 length is 13 residues. V dropped 6 bases and J dropped 7; count of bases not matched to a gene: 6. The germline V gene has CDR1 LNHDA and CDR2 SQIVND (reference sequence).